This TCR beta chain originates from a study of CD8 T cells in Susac syndrome. Germline loops: CDR1 MGHRA, CDR2 YSYEKL. The CDR3 loop spans 16 amino acids. J lost 5 bases, V lost 4 bases, and 8 bases had no gene match. Random hexamers were used to reverse transcribe the RNA input (about 0.45 to 1 ug). TCRdb re-analysed the immunoSEQ multiplex PCR reads in MiXCR, keeping a single row per CDR3 protein. Of under 200,000 distinct CDR3 sequences in the sample, roughly nine tenths were seen once. The gene calls are TRBV4-1 and TRBJ1-5, with 10 bases fitting TRBD1. The TCR was taken from a human donor with Susac syndrome. The sample comprised CD4+ T cells from PBMCs. The CDR3 sequence is CASSRQTGGLHQPQHF. Written as DNA, the CDR3 is TGCGCCAGCAGCCGACAGACAGGGGGCCTGCATCAGCCCCAGCATTTT.